The clone carrying this TCR beta chain occurred a few times. Its antigen is not identified. An Oncomine TCR Beta short-read assay was used to sequence the DNA from cultured CD4+ T cells. TCRdb itself ran the PCR reads through MiXCR, one entry per CDR3 protein. The repertoire holds around 18,000 distinct CDR3 sequences, about 40% seen once, with roughly a sixth in the top ten. The sample comes from a study of vaccination and CD4 T cells after COVID-19. Specified time point: late sampling 161 to 241 days after vaccination in three convalescent patients. Treatment reported: approximately nine-day PBMC culture with coronavirus spike peptide pools or control peptides (ViraFEST assay). Culture of 1.9 million or so PBMCs per well took place with roughly 9.6 IU/ml IL-2 and 9 to 10 ug/ml peptide pools. Trimming at V came to 7 bases and at J to 1 base, leaving 3 bases not matched to a gene. This CDR3 region has 14 residues. From germline, CDR1 is MNHNS and CDR2 SASEGT.

The sequence came from a human donor who had recovered from COVID-19. This chain links TRBV6-1 with TRBJ2-2, with TRBD2 matching 7 bases. This specimen was CD4+ T cells from blood, cultured in vitro, taken about 7 months after SARS-CoV-2 vaccination. This CDR3 is CASKSGGNTGELFF. For the CDR3, the DNA is TGTGCCAGCAAGTCGGGAGGGAACACCGGGGAGCTGTTTTTT.